These 6 T cell receptor beta chains originate from one sample sequenced in a study of tumor and adjacent non-tumor tissue in lung cancer. Three rounds of nested PCR, following a modified ARM-PCR protocol, produced the TCRbeta library. Each CDR3 protein is one row after TCRdb ran MiXCR on the multiplex PCR reads. This table has 100,000 or so distinct CDR3 sequences, 80% appearing once. This sample's RNA came from whole unsorted tissue. Distant lung tissue was collected more than 3 cm away from the tumor edge. The sequencing input was distant non-tumor lung tissue. The receptors were gathered from a man in his 60s with small cell lung cancer.

This clonotype is termed medium-sized. The V gene is TRBV11-2, the J gene TRBJ2-3, with a tentative D call TRBD2 (5 bases). The V gene's germline CDR1 is SGHAT and CDR2 FQNNGV. The length of the CDR3 is 14 residues. The ends were cut back, 2 bases at V and 4 bases at J, with 10 bases in the middle. Here the CDR3 reads CASSLMGEADTQYF. CDR3 bases: TGTGCCAGCAGCTTAATGGGAGAGGCAGATACGCAGTATTTT.

Of note for this clonotype: Compared with germline, one end of the junction differs, possibly owing to a read error. V and J are TRBV12-3 or TRBV12-4 and TRBJ2-1; D is perhaps TRBD1 or TRBD2 (5 bases each). The CDR3 is 14 amino acids. CDR3 DNA: TGTGTCAGCAGCCAGAGGGGCGGTTACAATGAGCAGTTCTTC. Translation gives CVSSQRGGYNEQFF.

The J gene is TRBJ2-3, the V gene TRBV4-2; 11 bases fit TRBD2. The V gene's germline CDR1 is LGHNA and CDR2 YNFKEQ. The CDR3 has 17 residues. V gave up 2 bases and J gave up 5 bases; unmatched junction bases: 9. The CDR3 spells CASSQHLAGGLVDTQYF. The CDR3 DNA is TGTGCCAGCAGCCAACATCTAGCGGGAGGACTGGTAGATACGCAGTATTTT.

The chain carries TRBV12-3 or TRBV12-4 and TRBJ1-1, with D possibly being TRBD1 (6 bases). There are 14 residues in the CDR3. With 6 bases removed from V and 11 bases from J, the gap between germline ends came to 22 bases. Written as DNA, the CDR3 is TGTGCCAGCAGCCCGGGACCTTGGGACATTGAGGCTTTCTTT. This codes for CASSPGPWDIEAFF.

Concerning this clonotype: One end of the junction does not line up with germline, which may come from a read error. The genes are TRBV11-2 and TRBJ2-4; 11 nucleotides line up with TRBD1. Germline loops: CDR1 SGHAT, CDR2 FQNNGV. The CDR3 runs 18 residues. This CDR3 reads CASSLGMGQGVTKNIQYF. The CDR3 DNA follows: TGTGCCAGTAGCTTGGGGATGGGACAGGGGGTGACCAAAAACATTCAGTATTTC.

Of note for this clonotype: The junction and the germline gene differ at one end; a read error may be behind it. This chain links TRBV4-2 with TRBJ2-7, with D maybe TRBD2 (5 bases). The CDR3 totals 15 residues. The germline V gene has CDR1 LGHNA and CDR2 YNFKEQ. CDR3 residues: CASSKERTGLYEQYF. The CDR3, as DNA: TGTGCCAGCAGCAAAGAACGAACGGGATTGTACGAGCAGTACTTC.